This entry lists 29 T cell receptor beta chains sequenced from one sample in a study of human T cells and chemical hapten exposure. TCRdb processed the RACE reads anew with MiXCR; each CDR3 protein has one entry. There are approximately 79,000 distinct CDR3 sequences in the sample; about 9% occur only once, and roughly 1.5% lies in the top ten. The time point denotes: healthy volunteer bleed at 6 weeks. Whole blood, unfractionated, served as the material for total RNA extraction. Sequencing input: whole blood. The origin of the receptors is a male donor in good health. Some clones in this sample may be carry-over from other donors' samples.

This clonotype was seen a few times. The CDR3 DNA sequence: TGTGCCAGCAGCTTACTTCCCAGGGACAGGAATCAGCCCCAGCATTTT. Amino acids: CASSLLPRDRNQPQHF. The rearrangement uses TRBV7-2 and TRBJ1-5, with 8 bases aligning to TRBD1. Unmatched junction bases numbered 7, after V lost 2 bases and J lost 4 bases. The CDR3 runs to 16 residues. Germline values: CDR1 SGHTA, CDR2 FQGNSA.

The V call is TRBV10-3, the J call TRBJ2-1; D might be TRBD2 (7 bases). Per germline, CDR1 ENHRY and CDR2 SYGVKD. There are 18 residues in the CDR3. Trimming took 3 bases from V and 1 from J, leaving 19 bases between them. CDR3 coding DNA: TGTGCCATCAGTGATGAGGGGGGGAGGGCCGGTTCCTACAATGAGCAGTTCTTC. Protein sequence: CAISDEGGRAGSYNEQFF.

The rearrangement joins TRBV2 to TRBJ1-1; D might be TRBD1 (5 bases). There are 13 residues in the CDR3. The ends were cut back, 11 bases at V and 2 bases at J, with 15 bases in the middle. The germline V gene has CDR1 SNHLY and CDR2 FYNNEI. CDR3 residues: CASAPDINTEAFF. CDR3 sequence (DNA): TGTGCCTCTGCGCCGGACATCAACACTGAAGCTTTCTTT.

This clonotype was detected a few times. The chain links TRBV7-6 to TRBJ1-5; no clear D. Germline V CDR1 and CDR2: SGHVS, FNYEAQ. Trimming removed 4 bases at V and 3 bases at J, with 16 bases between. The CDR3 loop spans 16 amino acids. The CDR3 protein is CASSSKAREANQPQHF. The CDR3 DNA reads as TGTGCCAGCAGCTCGAAAGCTAGGGAAGCCAATCAGCCCCAGCATTTT.

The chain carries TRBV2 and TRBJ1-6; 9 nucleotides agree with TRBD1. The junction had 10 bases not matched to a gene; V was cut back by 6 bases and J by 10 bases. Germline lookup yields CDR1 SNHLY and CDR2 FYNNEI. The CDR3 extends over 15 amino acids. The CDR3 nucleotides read TGTGCCAGCAGCCCGGGACAGGGCGCAAACTCACCCCTCCACTTT. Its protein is CASSPGQGANSPLHF.

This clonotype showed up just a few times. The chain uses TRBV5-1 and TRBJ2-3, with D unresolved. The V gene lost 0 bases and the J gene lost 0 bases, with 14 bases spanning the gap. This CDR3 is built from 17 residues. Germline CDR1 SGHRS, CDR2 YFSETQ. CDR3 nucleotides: TGCGCCAGCAGCTTGGAGGCCCGGACCCATAGCACAGATACGCAGTATTTT. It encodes CASSLEARTHSTDTQYF.

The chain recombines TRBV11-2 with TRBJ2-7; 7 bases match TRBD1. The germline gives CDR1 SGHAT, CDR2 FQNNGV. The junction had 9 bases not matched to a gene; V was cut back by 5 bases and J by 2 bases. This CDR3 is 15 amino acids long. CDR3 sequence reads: CASSQKTGRAYEQYF. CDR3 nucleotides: TGTGCCAGCAGCCAAAAGACAGGGCGCGCCTACGAGCAGTACTTC. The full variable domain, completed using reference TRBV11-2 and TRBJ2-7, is EAGVAQSPRYKIIEKRQSVAFWCNPISGHATLYWYQQILGQGPKLLIQFQNNGVVDDSQLPKDRFSAERLKGVDSTLKIQPAKLEDSAVYLCASSQKTGRAYEQYFGPGTRLTVT.

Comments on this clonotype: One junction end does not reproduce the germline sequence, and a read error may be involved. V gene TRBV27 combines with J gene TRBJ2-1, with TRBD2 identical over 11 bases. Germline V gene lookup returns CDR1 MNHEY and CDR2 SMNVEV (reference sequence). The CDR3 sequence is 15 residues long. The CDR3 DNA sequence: TGTGCCAGCCGGGGACTAGCGGTTCCTCACAATGAGCAGCTCTTC. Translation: CASRGLAVPHNEQLF.

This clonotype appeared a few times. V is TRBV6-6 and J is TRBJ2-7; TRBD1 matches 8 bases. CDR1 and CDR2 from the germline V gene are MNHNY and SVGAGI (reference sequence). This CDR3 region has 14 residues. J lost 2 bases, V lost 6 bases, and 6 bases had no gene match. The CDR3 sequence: CASRDQGAPYEQYF. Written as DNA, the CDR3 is TGTGCCAGCAGAGACCAGGGGGCCCCCTACGAGCAGTACTTC.

The DNA of the CDR3 is TGTGCCAGCAGTTCTGGAACCCTACCGGCAGATACGCAGTATTTT. Translation gives CASSSGTLPADTQYF. The V gene is TRBV25-1, the J gene TRBJ2-3; the D is unclear. This CDR3 is 15 amino acids long. Germline V gene lookup returns CDR1 MGHDK and CDR2 SYGVNS. Trimming cost V 5 bases and J 4 bases, with 16 bases left between them.

DNA of the CDR3: TGTGCCATCAGTGTCTCGGGACTAGCTGGGCAGGAGACCCAGTACTTC. This sequence encodes CAISVSGLAGQETQYF. The chain uses TRBV10-3 and TRBJ2-5, with TRBD2 matching 9 bases. The CDR3 covers 16 residues. Germline-derived CDR1 and CDR2 are ENHRY and SYGVKD. V shed 4 bases and J 5 bases; nucleotides not matched to a gene: 11.

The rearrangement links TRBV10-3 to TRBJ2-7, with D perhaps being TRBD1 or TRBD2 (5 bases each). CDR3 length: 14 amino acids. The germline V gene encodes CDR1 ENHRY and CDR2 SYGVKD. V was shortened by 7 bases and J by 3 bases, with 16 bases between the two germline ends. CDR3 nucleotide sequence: TGTGCCATCACTCCGGGCCTGAGGGGCTACGAGCAGTACTTC. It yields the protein CAITPGLRGYEQYF.

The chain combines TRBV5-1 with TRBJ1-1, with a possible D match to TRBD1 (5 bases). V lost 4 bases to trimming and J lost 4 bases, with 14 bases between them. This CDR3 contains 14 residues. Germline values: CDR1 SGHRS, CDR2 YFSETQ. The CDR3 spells CASSMGRGGTEAFF. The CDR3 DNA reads TGCGCCAGCAGCATGGGTCGTGGGGGCACTGAAGCTTTCTTT.

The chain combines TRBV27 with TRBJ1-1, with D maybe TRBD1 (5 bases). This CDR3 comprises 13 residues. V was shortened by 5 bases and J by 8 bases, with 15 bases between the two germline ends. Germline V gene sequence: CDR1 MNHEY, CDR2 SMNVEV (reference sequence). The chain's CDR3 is CASSPPARGEAFF. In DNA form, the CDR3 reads TGTGCCAGCAGTCCACCCGCCCGGGGCGAAGCTTTCTTT.

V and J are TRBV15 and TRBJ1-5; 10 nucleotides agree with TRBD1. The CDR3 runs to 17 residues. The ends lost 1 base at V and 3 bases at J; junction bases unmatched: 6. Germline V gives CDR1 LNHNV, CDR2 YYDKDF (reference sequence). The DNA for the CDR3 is TGTGCCACCAGCAGAGGGACAGGGGGATCAGTCAATCAGCCCCAGCATTTT. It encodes CATSRGTGGSVNQPQHF.

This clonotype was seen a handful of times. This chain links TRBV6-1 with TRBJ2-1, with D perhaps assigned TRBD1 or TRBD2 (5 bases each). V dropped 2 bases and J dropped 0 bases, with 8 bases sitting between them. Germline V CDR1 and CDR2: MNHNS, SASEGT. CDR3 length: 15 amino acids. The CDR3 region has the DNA TGTGCCAGCAGTGAATTGGGGGACTCCTACAATGAGCAGTTCTTC. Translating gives CASSELGDSYNEQFF.

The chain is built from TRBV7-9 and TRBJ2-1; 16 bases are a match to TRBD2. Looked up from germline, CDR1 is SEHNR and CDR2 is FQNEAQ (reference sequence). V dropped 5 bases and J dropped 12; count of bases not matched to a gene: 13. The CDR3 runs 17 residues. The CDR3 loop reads CASSTQGLAGGFGVQFF. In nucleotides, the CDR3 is TGTGCCAGCAGCACACAGGGACTAGCGGGGGGGTTTGGTGTGCAGTTCTTC.

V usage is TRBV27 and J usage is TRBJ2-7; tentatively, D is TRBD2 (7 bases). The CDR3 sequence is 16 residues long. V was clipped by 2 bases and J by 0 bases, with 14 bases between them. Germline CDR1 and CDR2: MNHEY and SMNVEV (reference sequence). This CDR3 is CASSLRGGPNSYEQYF. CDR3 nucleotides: TGTGCCAGCAGTTTAAGGGGGGGCCCCAACTCCTACGAGCAGTACTTC.

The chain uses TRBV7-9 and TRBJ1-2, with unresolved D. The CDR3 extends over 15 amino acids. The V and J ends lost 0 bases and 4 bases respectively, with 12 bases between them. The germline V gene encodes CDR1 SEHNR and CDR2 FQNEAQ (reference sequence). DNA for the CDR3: TGTGCCAGCAGCTTAGCGGGTGCGACGGTCTATGGCTACACCTTC. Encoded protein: CASSLAGATVYGYTF.

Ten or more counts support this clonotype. The CDR3 DNA sequence: TGTGCCAGCAGCTTGTTAGACGGGTCCTACAATGAGCAGTTCTTC. Its protein is CASSLLDGSYNEQFF. The rearrangement uses TRBV5-6 and TRBJ2-1; D uncertain. Per germline, CDR1 SGHDT and CDR2 YYEEEE. The ends were cut back, 1 base at V and 1 base at J, with 9 bases in the middle. This CDR3 comprises 15 residues.

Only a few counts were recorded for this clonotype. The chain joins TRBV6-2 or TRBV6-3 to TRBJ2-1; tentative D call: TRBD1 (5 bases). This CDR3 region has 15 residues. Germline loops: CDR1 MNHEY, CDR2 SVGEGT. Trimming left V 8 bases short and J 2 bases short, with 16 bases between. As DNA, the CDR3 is TGTGCCAGCGACGGCAGGGCTCGCGCCTACAATGAGCAGTTCTTC. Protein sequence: CASDGRARAYNEQFF.

This CDR3 is CASTRDFPTDTQYF. DNA for the CDR3: TGCGCCAGCACCAGGGACTTCCCCACGGATACGCAGTATTTT. The chain joins TRBV5-1 to TRBJ2-3; maybe TRBD2 (6 bases). This CDR3 contains 14 residues. Trimming cost V 6 bases and J 6 bases, with 17 bases left between them. CDR1 is SGHRS and CDR2 is YFSETQ in the germline V gene.

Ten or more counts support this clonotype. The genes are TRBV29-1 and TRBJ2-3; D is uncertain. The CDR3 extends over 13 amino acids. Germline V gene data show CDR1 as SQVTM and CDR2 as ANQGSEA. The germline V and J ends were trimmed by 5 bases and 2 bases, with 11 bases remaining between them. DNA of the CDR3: TGCAGCGTTCGCGGCAGGCTCACAGATACGCAGTATTTT. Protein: CSVRGRLTDTQYF.

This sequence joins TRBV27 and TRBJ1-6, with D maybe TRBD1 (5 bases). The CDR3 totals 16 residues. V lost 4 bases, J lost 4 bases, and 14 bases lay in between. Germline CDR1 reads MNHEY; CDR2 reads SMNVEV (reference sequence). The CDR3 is CASSSSMEGYNSPLHF. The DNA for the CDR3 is TGTGCCAGCAGTTCTAGCATGGAGGGGTATAATTCACCCCTCCACTTT.

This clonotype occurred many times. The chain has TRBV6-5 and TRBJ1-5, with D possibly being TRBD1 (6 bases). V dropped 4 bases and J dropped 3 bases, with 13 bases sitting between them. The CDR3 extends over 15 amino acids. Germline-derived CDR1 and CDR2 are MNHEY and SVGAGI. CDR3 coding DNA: TGTGCCAGCAGTTGGACCCAGGGGCCCAATCAGCCCCAGCATTTT. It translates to CASSWTQGPNQPQHF.

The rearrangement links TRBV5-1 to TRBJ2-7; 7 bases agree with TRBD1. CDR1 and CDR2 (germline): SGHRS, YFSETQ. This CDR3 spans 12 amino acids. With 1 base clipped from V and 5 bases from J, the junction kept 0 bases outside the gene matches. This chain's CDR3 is CASSLTGDEQYF. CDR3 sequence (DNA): TGCGCCAGCAGCTTGACAGGGGACGAGCAGTACTTC.

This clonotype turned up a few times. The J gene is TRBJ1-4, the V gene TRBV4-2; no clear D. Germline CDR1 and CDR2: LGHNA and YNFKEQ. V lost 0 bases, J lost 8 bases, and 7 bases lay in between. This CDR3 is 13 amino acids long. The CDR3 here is CASSQEREEKLFF. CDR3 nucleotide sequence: TGTGCCAGCAGCCAAGAACGAGAGGAAAAACTGTTTTTT.

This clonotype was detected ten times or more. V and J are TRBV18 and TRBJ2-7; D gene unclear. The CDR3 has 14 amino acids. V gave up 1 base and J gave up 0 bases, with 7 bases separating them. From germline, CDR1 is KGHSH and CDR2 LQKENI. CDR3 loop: CASSPRTDSYEQYF. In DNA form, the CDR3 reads TGTGCCAGCTCACCACGAACAGACTCCTACGAGCAGTACTTC. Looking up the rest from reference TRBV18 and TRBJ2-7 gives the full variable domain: NAGVMQNPRHLVRRRGQEARLRCSPMKGHSHVYWYRQLPEEGLKFMVYLQKENIIDESGMPKERFSAEFPKEGPSILRIQQVVRGDSAAYFCASSPRTDSYEQYFGPGTRLTVT.

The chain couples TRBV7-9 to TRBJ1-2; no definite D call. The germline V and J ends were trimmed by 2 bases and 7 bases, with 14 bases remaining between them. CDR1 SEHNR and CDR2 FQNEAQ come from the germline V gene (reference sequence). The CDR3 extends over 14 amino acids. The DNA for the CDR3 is TGTGCCAGCAGCTTACTGCAGGAATCTAGTGGCTACACCTTC. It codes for CASSLLQESSGYTF.